A selection of T cell receptor beta chains follows, all from one sample in a study of blood T cell repertoires in COVID-19. Generated by immunoSEQ multiplex PCR, the TCRdb table keeps only in-frame clones and is missing some. The table lists more than 150,000 clones, under 85% of them singletons. Specimen: peripheral blood. Every receptor here comes from a human donor in a cohort sampled during active COVID-19. Both conserved end residues are part of each CDR3. A D gene is named only where the DNA matches it firmly. Part of the rows lack a size; the others show once, few, many or a class for expanded clones.

clone size: -; D gene: TRBD1; J gene: TRBJ1-2; V gene: TRBV6-5; CDR3 protein: CATTGAVLGYTF; CDR3 DNA: TGTGCCACGACAGGGGCCGTCTTAGGCTACACCTTC
clone size: -; D gene: -; J gene: TRBJ2-2; V gene: TRBV24-1; CDR3 protein: CATSDSPGLTSGTGELFF; CDR3 DNA: TGTGCCACCAGTGATTCGCCCGGACTGACTTCGGGCACCGGGGAGCTGTTTTTT
clone size: -; D gene: -; J gene: TRBJ2-2; V gene: TRBV19; CDR3 protein: CASSQGGVMSGELFF; CDR3 DNA: TGTGCCAGTAGTCAGGGCGGGGTTATGTCCGGGGAGCTGTTTTTT
clone size: -; D gene: -; J gene: TRBJ2-4; V gene: TRBV6-6; CDR3 protein: CASSRQVPLAKNIQYF; CDR3 DNA: TGTGCCAGCAGTCGACAGGTGCCTTTAGCCAAAAACATTCAGTACTTC
clone size: -; D gene: -; J gene: TRBJ1-2; V gene: TRBV15; CDR3 protein: CATSKRGGPLNYGYTF; CDR3 DNA: TGTGCCACCAGTAAAAGAGGAGGGCCTTTAAACTATGGCTACACCTTC
clone size: -; D gene: TRBD1; J gene: TRBJ2-3; V gene: TRBV5-6; CDR3 protein: CASSQDRARRDTQYF; CDR3 DNA: TGTGCCAGCAGCCAAGACAGGGCCAGAAGGGATACGCAGTATTTT
clone size: -; D gene: TRBD1; J gene: TRBJ2-7; V gene: TRBV4-1; CDR3 protein: CASSQGQGGSYEQYF; CDR3 DNA: TGCGCCAGCAGCCAAGGACAGGGTGGCTCCTACGAGCAGTACTTC
clone size: -; D gene: -; J gene: TRBJ2-2; V gene: TRBV11-3; CDR3 protein: CASSLDRVTGELFF; CDR3 DNA: TGTGCCAGCAGCTTAGACAGGGTAACCGGGGAGCTGTTTTTT
clone size: -; D gene: TRBD2; J gene: TRBJ2-5; V gene: TRBV29-1; CDR3 protein: CSVQRGGETQYF; CDR3 DNA: TGCAGCGTTCAGCGGGGGGGGGAGACCCAGTACTTC
clone size: -; D gene: TRBD1; J gene: TRBJ1-1; V gene: TRBV30; CDR3 protein: CAWSRAQGGTEAFF; CDR3 DNA: TGTGCCTGGAGTCGGGCCCAGGGGGGAACTGAAGCTTTCTTT
clone size: -; D gene: -; J gene: TRBJ1-4; V gene: TRBV5-8; CDR3 protein: CASSGTDF; CDR3 DNA: TGTGCCAGCAGCGGGACTGATTTT
clone size: few; D gene: -; J gene: TRBJ1-6; V gene: TRBV4-1; CDR3 protein: CASSQLTGGSPLHF; CDR3 DNA: TGCGCCAGCAGCCAATTGACGGGTGGTTCACCCCTCCACTTT
clone size: -; D gene: TRBD1; J gene: TRBJ2-7; V gene: TRBV19; CDR3 protein: CASSIYGTGSYEQYF; CDR3 DNA: TGTGCCAGTAGTATATATGGGACAGGGTCCTACGAGCAGTACTTC
clone size: -; D gene: TRBD1; J gene: TRBJ1-2; V gene: TRBV5-4; CDR3 protein: CASSLGRDRGRFYGYTF; CDR3 DNA: TGTGCCAGCAGCTTGGGCAGGGACAGGGGGCGGTTCTATGGCTACACCTTC
clone size: few; D gene: -; J gene: TRBJ2-7; V gene: TRBV30; CDR3 protein: CAWSVHTYEQYF; CDR3 DNA: TGTGCCTGGAGTGTACATACCTACGAGCAGTACTTC
clone size: -; D gene: TRBD1; J gene: TRBJ1-1; V gene: TRBV7-9; CDR3 protein: CASSFRTGAEAFF; CDR3 DNA: TGTGCCAGCAGCTTCCGGACAGGGGCTGAAGCTTTCTTT
clone size: -; D gene: TRBD2; J gene: TRBJ2-7; V gene: TRBV4-1; CDR3 protein: CASSPTALAGRSYEQYF; CDR3 DNA: TGCGCCAGCAGCCCAACCGCACTAGCGGGTCGCTCCTACGAGCAGTACTTC
clone size: -; D gene: -; J gene: TRBJ2-7; V gene: TRBV7-9; CDR3 protein: CASSLNVHRDARYEQYF; CDR3 DNA: TGTGCCAGCAGCTTAAATGTCCACAGGGACGCGCGCTACGAGCAGTACTTC
clone size: -; D gene: TRBD1; J gene: TRBJ1-2; V gene: TRBV5-1; CDR3 protein: CASSLGQGGDYGYTF; CDR3 DNA: TGCGCCAGCAGCTTGGGACAGGGGGGTGACTATGGCTACACCTTC
clone size: -; D gene: -; J gene: TRBJ1-2; V gene: TRBV25-1; CDR3 protein: CASSEGTAVRGNTF; CDR3 DNA: TGTGCCAGCAGTGAAGGAACGGCTGTCCGGGGAAACACCTTC